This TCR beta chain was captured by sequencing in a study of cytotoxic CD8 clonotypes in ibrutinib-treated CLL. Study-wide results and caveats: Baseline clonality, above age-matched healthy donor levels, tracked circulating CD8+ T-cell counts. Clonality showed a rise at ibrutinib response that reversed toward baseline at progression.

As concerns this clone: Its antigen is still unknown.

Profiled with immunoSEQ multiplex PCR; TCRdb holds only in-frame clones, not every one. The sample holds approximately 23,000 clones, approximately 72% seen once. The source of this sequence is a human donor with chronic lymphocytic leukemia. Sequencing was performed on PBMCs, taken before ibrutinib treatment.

CDR3 DNA sequence: TGTGCCAGTACCTCCGGACGATATACTGAAGCTTTCTTT. Amino acids: CASTSGRYTEAFF. This chain connects TRBV19 to TRBJ1-1, with D unresolved. Germline-derived CDR1 and CDR2 are LNHDA and SQIVND (reference sequence). CDR3 length: 13 amino acids. Trimming cost V 7 bases and J 5 bases, with 14 bases left between them. Full variable domain (outside the CDR3, taken from reference TRBV19 and TRBJ1-1): DGGITQSPKYLFRKEGQNVTLSCEQNLNHDAMYWYRQDPGQGLRLIYYSQIVNDFQKGDIAEGYSVSREKKESFPLTVTSAQKNPTAFYLCASTSGRYTEAFFGQGTRLTVV.